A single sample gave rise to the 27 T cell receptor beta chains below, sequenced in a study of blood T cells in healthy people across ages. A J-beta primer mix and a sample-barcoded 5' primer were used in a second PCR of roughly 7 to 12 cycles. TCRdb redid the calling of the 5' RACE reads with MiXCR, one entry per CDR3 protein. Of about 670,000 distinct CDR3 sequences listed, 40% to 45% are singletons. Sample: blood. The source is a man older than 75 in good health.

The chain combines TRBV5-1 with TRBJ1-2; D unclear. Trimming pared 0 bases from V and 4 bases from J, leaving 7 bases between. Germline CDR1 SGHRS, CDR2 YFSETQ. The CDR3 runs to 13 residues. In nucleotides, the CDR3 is TGCGCCAGCAGCTTGGCGGGCCTCTATGGCTACACCTTC. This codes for CASSLAGLYGYTF.

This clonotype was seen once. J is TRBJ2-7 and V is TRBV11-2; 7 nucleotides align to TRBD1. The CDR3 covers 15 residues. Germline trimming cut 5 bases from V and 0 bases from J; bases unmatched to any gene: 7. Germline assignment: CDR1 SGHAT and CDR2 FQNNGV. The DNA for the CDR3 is TGTGCCAGCAGCCGCCTAGGGGGCGACTCCTACGAGCAGTACTTC. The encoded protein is CASSRLGGDSYEQYF. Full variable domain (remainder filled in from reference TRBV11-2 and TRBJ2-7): EAGVAQSPRYKIIEKRQSVAFWCNPISGHATLYWYQQILGQGPKLLIQFQNNGVVDDSQLPKDRFSAERLKGVDSTLKIQPAKLEDSAVYLCASSRLGGDSYEQYFGPGTRLTVT.

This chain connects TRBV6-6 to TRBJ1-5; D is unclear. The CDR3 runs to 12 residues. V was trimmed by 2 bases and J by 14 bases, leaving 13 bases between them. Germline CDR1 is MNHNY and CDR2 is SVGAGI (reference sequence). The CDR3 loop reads CASSYPAADEHF. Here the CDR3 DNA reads TGTGCCAGCAGTTACCCGGCTGCGGACGAGCATTTT.

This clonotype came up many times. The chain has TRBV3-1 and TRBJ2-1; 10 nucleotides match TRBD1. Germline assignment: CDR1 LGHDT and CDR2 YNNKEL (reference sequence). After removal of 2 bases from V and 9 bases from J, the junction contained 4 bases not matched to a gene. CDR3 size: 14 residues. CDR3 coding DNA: TGTGCCAGCAGCCAATCGACAGGGGGCCGTGAGCAGTTCTTC. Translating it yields CASSQSTGGREQFF.

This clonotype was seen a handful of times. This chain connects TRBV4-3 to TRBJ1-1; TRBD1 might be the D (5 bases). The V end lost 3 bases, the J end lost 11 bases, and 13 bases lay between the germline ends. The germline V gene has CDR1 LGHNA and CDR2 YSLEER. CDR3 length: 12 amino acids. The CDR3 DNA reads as TGCGCCAGCAGCCATGCTCGGGGGGTCGCTTTCTTT. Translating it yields CASSHARGVAFF.

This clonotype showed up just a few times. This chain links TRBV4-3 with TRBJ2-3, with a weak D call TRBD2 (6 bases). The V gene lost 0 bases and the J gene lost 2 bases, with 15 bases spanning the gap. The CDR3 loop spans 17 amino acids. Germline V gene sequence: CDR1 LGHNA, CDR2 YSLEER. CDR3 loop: CASSQDPGLSVTDTQYF. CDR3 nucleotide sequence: TGCGCCAGCAGCCAAGATCCGGGACTTAGCGTCACAGATACGCAGTATTTT.

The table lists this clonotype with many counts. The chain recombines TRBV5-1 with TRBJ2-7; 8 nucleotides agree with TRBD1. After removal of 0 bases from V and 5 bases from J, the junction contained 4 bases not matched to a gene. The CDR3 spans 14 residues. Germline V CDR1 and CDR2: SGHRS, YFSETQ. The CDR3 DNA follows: TGCGCCAGCAGCTTGGGACAGGGGCTCGACGAGCAGTACTTC. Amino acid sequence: CASSLGQGLDEQYF.

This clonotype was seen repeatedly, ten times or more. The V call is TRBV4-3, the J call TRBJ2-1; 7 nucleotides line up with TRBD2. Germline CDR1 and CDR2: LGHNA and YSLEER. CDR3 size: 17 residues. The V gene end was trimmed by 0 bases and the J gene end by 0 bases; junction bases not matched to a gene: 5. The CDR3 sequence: CASSQDRRTSSYNEQFF. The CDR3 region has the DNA TGCGCCAGCAGCCAAGATAGGAGGACTAGCTCCTACAATGAGCAGTTCTTC.

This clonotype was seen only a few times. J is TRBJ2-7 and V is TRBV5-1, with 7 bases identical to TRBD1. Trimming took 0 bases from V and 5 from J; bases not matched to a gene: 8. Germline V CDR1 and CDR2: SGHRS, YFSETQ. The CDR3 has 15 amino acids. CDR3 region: CASSLGQGGFNEQYF. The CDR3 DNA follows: TGCGCCAGCAGCTTGGGACAGGGTGGGTTCAACGAGCAGTACTTC.

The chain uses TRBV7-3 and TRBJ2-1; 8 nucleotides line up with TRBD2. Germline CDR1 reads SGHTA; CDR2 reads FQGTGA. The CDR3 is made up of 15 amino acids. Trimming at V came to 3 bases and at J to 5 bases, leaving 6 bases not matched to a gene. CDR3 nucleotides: TGTGCCAGCAGCTTCGGGACTAGGGGAGACAATGAGCAGTTCTTC. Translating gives CASSFGTRGDNEQFF.

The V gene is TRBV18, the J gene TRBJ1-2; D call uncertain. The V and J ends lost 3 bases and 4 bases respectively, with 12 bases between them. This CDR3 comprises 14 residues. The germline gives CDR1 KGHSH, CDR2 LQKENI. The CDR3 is CASSPEGRGYGYTF. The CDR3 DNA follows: TGTGCCAGCTCACCGGAGGGTCGGGGCTATGGCTACACCTTC.

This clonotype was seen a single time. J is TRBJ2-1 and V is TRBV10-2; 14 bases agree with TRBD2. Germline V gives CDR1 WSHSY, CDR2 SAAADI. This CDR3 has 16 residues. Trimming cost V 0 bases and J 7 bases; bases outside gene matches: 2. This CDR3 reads CASSESRTSGRNEQFF. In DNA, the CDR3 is TGCGCCAGCAGTGAGTCGCGGACTAGCGGGAGGAATGAGCAGTTCTTC.

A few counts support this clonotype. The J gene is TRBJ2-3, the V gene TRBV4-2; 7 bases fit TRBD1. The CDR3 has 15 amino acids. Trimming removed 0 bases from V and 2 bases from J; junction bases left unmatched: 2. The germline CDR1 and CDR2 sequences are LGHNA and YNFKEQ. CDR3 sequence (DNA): TGTGCCAGCAGCCAAGAGAGGGGGCTCACAGATACGCAGTATTTT. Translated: CASSQERGLTDTQYF.

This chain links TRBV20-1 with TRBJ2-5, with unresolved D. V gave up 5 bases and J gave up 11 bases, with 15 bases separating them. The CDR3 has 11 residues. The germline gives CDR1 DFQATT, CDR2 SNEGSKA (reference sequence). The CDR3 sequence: CSAPGSLEQYF. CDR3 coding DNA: TGCAGTGCTCCTGGGTCTCTTGAGCAGTACTTC.

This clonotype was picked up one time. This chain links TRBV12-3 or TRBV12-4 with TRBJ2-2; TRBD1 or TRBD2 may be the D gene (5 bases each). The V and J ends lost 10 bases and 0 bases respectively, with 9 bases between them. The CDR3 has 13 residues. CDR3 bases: TGTGCCACCGGGGCCTCGAACACCGGGGAGCTGTTTTTT. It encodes CATGASNTGELFF.

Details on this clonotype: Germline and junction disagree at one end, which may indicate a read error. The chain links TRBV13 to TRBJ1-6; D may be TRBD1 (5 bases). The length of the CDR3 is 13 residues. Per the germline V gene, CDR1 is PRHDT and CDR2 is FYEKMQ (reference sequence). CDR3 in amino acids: CASSKYPGSPPHF. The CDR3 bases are TGTGCCAGCAGCAAATACCCAGGGTCGCCCCCCCACTTT.

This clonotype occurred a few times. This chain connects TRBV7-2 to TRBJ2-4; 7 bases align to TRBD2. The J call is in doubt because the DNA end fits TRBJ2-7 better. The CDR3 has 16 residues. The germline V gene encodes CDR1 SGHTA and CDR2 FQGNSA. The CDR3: CASSLAGGRQIAEQYF. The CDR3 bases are TGTGCCAGCAGCTTAGCGGGCGGGAGACAGATCGCCGAGCAGTACTTC.

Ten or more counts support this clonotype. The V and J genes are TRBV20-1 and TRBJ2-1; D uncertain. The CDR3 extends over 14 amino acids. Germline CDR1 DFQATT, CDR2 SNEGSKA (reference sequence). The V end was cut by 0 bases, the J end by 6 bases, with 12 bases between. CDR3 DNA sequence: TGCAGTGCTAGAGATTCCCAGCGCGTCAATGAGCAGTTCTTC. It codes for CSARDSQRVNEQFF.

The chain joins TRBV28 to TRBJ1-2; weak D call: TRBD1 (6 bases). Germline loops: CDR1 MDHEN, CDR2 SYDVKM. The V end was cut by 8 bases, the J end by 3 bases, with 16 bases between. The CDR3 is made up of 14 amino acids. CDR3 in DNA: TGTGCCAGCCTTCCGGCAGGGGCGGACTATGGCTACACCTTC. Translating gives CASLPAGADYGYTF.

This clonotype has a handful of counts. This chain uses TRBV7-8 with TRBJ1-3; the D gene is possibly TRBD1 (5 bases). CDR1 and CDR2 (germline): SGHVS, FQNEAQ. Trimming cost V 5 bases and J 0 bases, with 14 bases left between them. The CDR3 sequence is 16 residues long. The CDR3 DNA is TGTGCCAGCAGCCTAGGGGCAGCACGCTCTGGAAACACCATATATTTT. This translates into CASSLGAARSGNTIYF.

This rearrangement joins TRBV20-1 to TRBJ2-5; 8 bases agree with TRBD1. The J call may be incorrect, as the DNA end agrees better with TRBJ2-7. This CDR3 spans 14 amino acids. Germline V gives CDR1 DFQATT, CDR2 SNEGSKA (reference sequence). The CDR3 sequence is CSASGTGGTYEQYF. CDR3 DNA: TGCAGTGCATCCGGAACAGGGGGGACTTACGAGCAGTACTTC.

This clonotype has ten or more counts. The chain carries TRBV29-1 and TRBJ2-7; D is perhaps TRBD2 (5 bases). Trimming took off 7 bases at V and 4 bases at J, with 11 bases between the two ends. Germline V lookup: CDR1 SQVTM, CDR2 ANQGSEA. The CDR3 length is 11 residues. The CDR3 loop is CSAGGAYEQYF. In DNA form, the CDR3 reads TGCAGCGCAGGAGGTGCGTACGAGCAGTACTTC.

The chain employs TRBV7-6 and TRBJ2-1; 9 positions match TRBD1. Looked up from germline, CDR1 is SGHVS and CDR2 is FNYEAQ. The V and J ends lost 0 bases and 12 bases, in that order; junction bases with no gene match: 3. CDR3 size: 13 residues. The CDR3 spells CASSLAGGQGQFF. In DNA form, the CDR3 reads TGTGCCAGCAGCTTAGCGGGGGGACAGGGGCAGTTCTTC.

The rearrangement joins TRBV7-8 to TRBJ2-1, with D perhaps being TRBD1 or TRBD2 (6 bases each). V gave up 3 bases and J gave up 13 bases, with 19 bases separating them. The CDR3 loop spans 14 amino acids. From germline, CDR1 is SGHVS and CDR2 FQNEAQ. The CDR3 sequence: CASSLGRWPGAQFF. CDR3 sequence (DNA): TGTGCCAGCAGCTTGGGGAGGTGGCCAGGGGCCCAGTTCTTC.

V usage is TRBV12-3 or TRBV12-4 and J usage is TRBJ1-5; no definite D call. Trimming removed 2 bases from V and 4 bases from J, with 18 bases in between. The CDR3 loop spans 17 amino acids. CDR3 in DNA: TGTGCCAGCAGTTTATATGGTCTGACCGCTAGGAATCAGCCCCAGCATTTT. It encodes CASSLYGLTARNQPQHF.

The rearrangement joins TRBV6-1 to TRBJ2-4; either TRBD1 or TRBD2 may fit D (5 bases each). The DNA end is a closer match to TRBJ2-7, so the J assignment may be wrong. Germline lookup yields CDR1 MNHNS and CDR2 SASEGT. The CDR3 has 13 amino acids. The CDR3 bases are TGTGCCAGCAGTGCCAGGGACCGTTACGAGCAGTACTTC. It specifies CASSARDRYEQYF.

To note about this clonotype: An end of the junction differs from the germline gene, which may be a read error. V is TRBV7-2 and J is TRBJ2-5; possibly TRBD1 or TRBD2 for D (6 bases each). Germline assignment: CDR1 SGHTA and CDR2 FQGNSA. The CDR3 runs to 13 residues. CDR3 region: CAGSFKGGETQYF. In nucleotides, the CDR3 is TGTGCCGGCAGCTTTAAAGGGGGGGAGACCCAGTACTTC.